This TCR beta chain comes out of a study of blood T cell repertoires in COVID-19. Overall study: PBMCs, B-cell-depleted T cells, or T cells provided the cDNA or gDNA that made up the material.

As processed by the authors: Reference gene primer amplification yielded estimated nucleated cell counts. Measured with immunoSEQ multiplex PCR; TCRdb has only the in-frame clones, and not every one. That table furnishes V, J and clone size, whereas the DNA furnished D and trimming. The sample records 120,000 or so clones, approximately 83% being singletons. This sequence was found in a man older than 75 with active or convalescent COVID-19. Material: peripheral blood.

CDR3 sequence (DNA): TGTGCCAGCAGCTTAGAAGGGACAGGGTTGCAGTTCTTC. Translated: CASSLEGTGLQFF. The chain has TRBV7-3 and TRBJ2-1; TRBD1 matches 9 bases. CDR1 and CDR2 (germline): SGHTA, FQGTGA. The length of the CDR3 is 13 residues. Trimming removed 2 bases from V and 12 bases from J; junction bases left unmatched: 5.